The clone carrying this TCR beta chain was counted at least ten times. What it recognizes is unknown. This entry is derived from a study of T-cell memory formation after mild COVID-19. Study-wide context: TCR clusters were mostly confined to one donor each. General observations from the study: CD4+ contracting clones were mainly CM and EM; CD8+ ones, EMRA. Pre-infection memory carried some responding clones, suggesting that cross-reactive memory joined. A second wave of clones peaked on day 37, and their SARS-CoV-2 specificity went unconfirmed.

A single record per CDR3 protein comes from TCRdb applying MiXCR to the 5' RACE reads. The profile shows 260,000 or so distinct CDR3 sequences, 16% of them singletons. From germline, CDR1 is SGHRS and CDR2 YFSETQ. This CDR3 is built from 16 residues. Trimming at V came to 0 bases and at J to 9 bases, leaving 9 bases not matched to a gene. The chain couples TRBV5-1 to TRBJ2-3; 11 bases line up with TRBD2. The specimen sequenced was PBMCs or a T cell subset sorted from them (not recorded which). This TCR came from a man aged 18 to 29 who had mild COVID-19 (a few samples of this study predate the infection). Cell type and time point are not known. CDR3 loop: CASSLAALAGGETQYF. CDR3 nucleotide sequence: TGCGCCAGCAGCTTGGCGGCTCTAGCGGGGGGCGAGACGCAGTATTTT.